This T cell receptor beta chain emerged from a study of blood T cells in healthy people across ages. The use of a sample-barcoded 5' primer and a J-beta primer mix characterized a second PCR of 7 to 11 cycles. Through a template-switch adaptor with 12 random nucleotides, each cDNA molecule received a tag. TCRdb redid the calling of the 5' RACE reads with MiXCR, one entry per CDR3 protein. The repertoire holds 800,000 to 900,000 distinct CDR3 sequences, with under 80% as singletons. Sequencing was performed on blood. This TCR was sampled from a man aged 30 to 39 in good health.

This CDR3 reads CASSPGTRGEDTQYF. Here the CDR3 DNA reads TGTGCCAGCAGTCCCGGGACCAGAGGGGAAGATACGCAGTATTTT. V usage is TRBV28 and J usage is TRBJ2-3; TRBD1 or TRBD2 may be the D gene (5 bases each). The CDR3 runs 15 residues. V dropped 5 bases and J dropped 5 bases, with 17 bases sitting between them. Germline-derived CDR1 and CDR2 are MDHEN and SYDVKM.